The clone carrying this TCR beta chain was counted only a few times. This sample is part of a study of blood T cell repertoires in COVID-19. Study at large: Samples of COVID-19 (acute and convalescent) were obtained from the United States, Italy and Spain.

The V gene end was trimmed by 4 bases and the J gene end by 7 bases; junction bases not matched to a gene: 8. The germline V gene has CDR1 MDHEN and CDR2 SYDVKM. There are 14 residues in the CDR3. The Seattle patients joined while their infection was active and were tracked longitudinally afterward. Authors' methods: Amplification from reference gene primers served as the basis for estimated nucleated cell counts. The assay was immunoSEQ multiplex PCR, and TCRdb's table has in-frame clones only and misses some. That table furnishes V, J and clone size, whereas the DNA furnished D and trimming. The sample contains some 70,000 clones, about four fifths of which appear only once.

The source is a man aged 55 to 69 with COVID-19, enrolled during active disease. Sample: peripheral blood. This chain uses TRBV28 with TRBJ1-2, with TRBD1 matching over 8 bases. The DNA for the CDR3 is TGTGCCAGCAGTTCAACCGGACAGGGAAGTGGCTACACCTTC. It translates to CASSSTGQGSGYTF.